A single sample is the source of the 24 T cell receptor beta chains below, sequenced in a study of human T cells and chemical hapten exposure. TCRdb re-called the RACE reads with MiXCR, one entry per CDR3 protein. This table holds fewer than 55,000 distinct CDR3 sequences, 9.9% found once. The time point here: patch test 3, about 24 weeks after DPC sensitization. Sample treatment: therapeutic diphenylcyclopropenone sensitization with weekly scalp DPC. Sequenced material: whole blood, taken in connection with sensitization to the hapten diphenylcyclopropenone (DPC). These receptors originate from a woman between 40 and 50 years old with alopecia areata. Some clones in this sample may be carry-over from other donors' samples.

This clonotype was picked up many times. This sequence joins TRBV20-1 and TRBJ2-7, with D possibly matching TRBD2 (5 bases). In germline, CDR1 is DFQATT, CDR2 SNEGSKA (reference sequence). The CDR3 runs 11 residues. The CDR3 region is CSPEGSYEQYF. The CDR3 bases are TGCAGCCCCGAGGGATCTTACGAGCAGTACTTC.

This clonotype was seen only a few times. V usage is TRBV6-2 or TRBV6-3 and J usage is TRBJ2-7; 7 bases are a match to TRBD1. The ends lost 5 bases at V and 3 bases at J; junction bases unmatched: 7. The germline gives CDR1 MNHEY, CDR2 SVGEGT. The CDR3 consists of 14 residues. The DNA for the CDR3 is TGTGCCAGCAGTCAATTCCAGGGGGTCTACGAGCAGTACTTC. Its translation is CASSQFQGVYEQYF.

In its sample, this clonotype was seen a few times. One end of the junction fails to match germline, which may point to a read error. This chain joins TRBV6-6 and TRBJ1-1; 9 nucleotides align to TRBD1. The CDR3 is 15 residues long. CDR1 is MNHNY, CDR2 SVGAGI, per germline (reference sequence). CDR3 nucleotide sequence: TGTGCCAGCAGTTTCACAGGGGGCTACGGCACTGAAACTTTCTTT. It codes for CASSFTGGYGTETFF.

This clonotype was counted ten times or more. This sequence joins TRBV12-3 or TRBV12-4 and TRBJ1-5; no reliable D call. This CDR3 has 18 amino acids. V lost 2 bases and J 1 base, leaving 18 bases between the germline ends. CDR3 region: CASSLNYAMTKSNQPQHF. CDR3 DNA: TGTGCCAGCAGTTTAAATTACGCCATGACCAAAAGCAATCAGCCCCAGCATTTT.

This clonotype was picked up many times. The rearrangement uses TRBV18 and TRBJ1-6, with D possibly matching TRBD1 (6 bases). CDR3 length equals 13 residues. The germline V gene encodes CDR1 KGHSH and CDR2 LQKENI. V lost 5 bases, J lost 10 bases, and 12 bases lay in between. In nucleotides, the CDR3 is TGTGCCAGCTCAACCAGGGGCCCGTCACCCCTCCACTTT. Protein product: CASSTRGPSPLHF.

This clonotype was observed many times. This rearrangement joins TRBV7-2 to TRBJ2-1; D is perhaps TRBD1 or TRBD2 (5 bases each). The CDR3 spans 15 residues. Deletions cut 0 bases from V and 2 bases from J, with 8 bases between. The germline V gene encodes CDR1 SGHTA and CDR2 FQGNSA. The CDR3 loop reads CASSLAGAAYNEQFF. The CDR3 DNA reads as TGTGCCAGCAGCTTAGCCGGGGCAGCCTACAATGAGCAGTTCTTC.

This clonotype was counted ten times or more. This sequence joins TRBV20-1 and TRBJ1-5; tentative D call: TRBD1 (6 bases). V lost 2 bases to trimming and J lost 4 bases, with 6 bases between them. Germline V lookup: CDR1 DFQATT, CDR2 SNEGSKA (reference sequence). This CDR3 comprises 12 residues. CDR3 sequence: CSARRGNQPQHF. CDR3 coding DNA: TGCAGTGCTAGAAGGGGGAATCAGCCCCAGCATTTT.

V usage is TRBV29-1 and J usage is TRBJ1-2; the match to TRBD1 covers 8 bases. This CDR3 region has 13 residues. J lost 7 bases, V lost 3 bases, and 7 bases had no gene match. Germline-derived CDR1 and CDR2 are SQVTM and ANQGSEA. The chain's CDR3 is CSVDRTGRFGYTF. CDR3 coding DNA: TGCAGCGTTGATCGGACAGGGCGGTTTGGCTACACCTTC.

The chain combines TRBV20-1 with TRBJ1-6; D not resolved. The CDR3 loop spans 15 amino acids. V gave up 0 bases and J gave up 6 bases, with 12 bases separating them. CDR1 and CDR2 from the germline V gene are DFQATT and SNEGSKA (reference sequence). This CDR3 reads CSARDIQVVNSPLHF. CDR3 coding DNA: TGCAGTGCTAGAGATATCCAGGTCGTTAATTCACCCCTCCACTTT.

This clonotype was detected ten times or more. V and J are TRBV19 and TRBJ1-1; D is possibly TRBD1 (5 bases). V lost 5 bases to trimming and J lost 0 bases, with 13 bases between them. There are 15 residues in the CDR3. The germline CDR1 and CDR2 sequences are LNHDA and SQIVND (reference sequence). The CDR3 bases are TGTGCCAGTAGTTTCGGGGCTACCATGAACACTGAAGCTTTCTTT. This gives the protein CASSFGATMNTEAFF.

This clonotype was counted only a few times. A read error may produce the germline difference seen at one junction end. The chain links TRBV18 to TRBJ1-1; the D gene is possibly TRBD1 (5 bases). The CDR3 length is 13 residues. CDR1 KGHSH and CDR2 LQKENI come from the germline V gene. In DNA, the CDR3 is TGTGTCAGCTCACCACGGGGGGGGACTGAAGCTTTCTTT. This translates into CVSSPRGGTEAFF.

This clonotype was detected a few times. The rearrangement uses TRBV24-1 and TRBJ2-5, with D uncertain. The germline gives CDR1 KGHDR, CDR2 SFDVKD. V was clipped by 0 bases and J by 0 bases, with 13 bases between them. The CDR3 extends over 17 amino acids. The CDR3 nucleotides read TGTGCCACCAGTGATTTGGGCAGAGGAGCCTACCAAGAGACCCAGTACTTC. Residues: CATSDLGRGAYQETQYF.

This clonotype was observed at least ten times. The CDR3 DNA is TGTGCCAGCAGTTTAGGGTACGAGCAGTACTTC. Its translation is CASSLGYEQYF. The chain is built from TRBV28 and TRBJ2-7, with unresolved D. Trimming cost V 2 bases and J 4 bases, with 3 bases left between them. Germline V lookup: CDR1 MDHEN, CDR2 SYDVKM. The CDR3 consists of 11 residues.

This clonotype was recorded many times. The chain combines TRBV19 with TRBJ2-3; 7 bases agree with TRBD2. The germline CDR1 and CDR2 sequences are LNHDA and SQIVND (reference sequence). V lost 1 base, J lost 2 bases, and 3 bases stayed unmatched. The CDR3 runs to 15 residues. CDR3 nucleotides: TGTGCCAGTAGTATAGGCGGGGGAATCACAGATACGCAGTATTTT. Translated, it gives CASSIGGGITDTQYF.

This clonotype was picked up many times. The rearrangement uses TRBV25-1 and TRBJ1-5; the D is unclear. CDR1 and CDR2 (germline): MGHDK, SYGVNS. Trimming left V 3 bases short and J 1 base short, with 7 bases between. This CDR3 is built from 14 residues. CDR3: CASSDAGSNQPQHF. The CDR3 coding sequence is TGTGCCAGCAGTGATGCCGGCAGCAATCAGCCCCAGCATTTT.

Comments on this clonotype: One junction end does not reproduce the germline sequence, and a read error may be involved. The chain's CDR3 is CVSSPVTVTEAFF. The CDR3 region has the DNA TGTGTCAGCTCACCAGTTACAGTCACTGAAGCTTTCTTT. V is TRBV18 and J is TRBJ1-1, with unresolved D. The V gene's germline CDR1 is KGHSH and CDR2 LQKENI. This CDR3 is 13 amino acids long.

This clonotype turned up a few times. V usage is TRBV7-3 and J usage is TRBJ2-7; TRBD1 matches 7 bases. With V trimmed by 6 bases and J by 5 bases, 13 bases remained unmatched. The CDR3 has 15 amino acids. CDR1 and CDR2 (germline): SGHTA, FQGTGA. The CDR3 protein is CASRAPGTESHEQYF. The CDR3 bases are TGTGCCAGCAGAGCACCCGGGACAGAGTCCCACGAGCAGTACTTC.

This clonotype occurred a few times. The rearrangement links TRBV12-3 or TRBV12-4 to TRBJ2-1, with D maybe TRBD1 (7 bases). The CDR3 totals 15 residues. The germline V and J ends were trimmed by 2 bases and 7 bases, with 15 bases remaining between them. CDR3 sequence reads: CASSLRSQGGNEQFF. The CDR3 DNA reads TGTGCCAGCAGTTTAAGGTCCCAGGGGGGAAATGAGCAGTTCTTC.

This clonotype was observed a few times. The J gene is TRBJ1-1, the V gene TRBV6-5, with TRBD1 matching 8 bases. The germline V gene has CDR1 MNHEY and CDR2 SVGAGI. Germline trimming cut 2 bases from V and 4 bases from J; bases unmatched to any gene: 9. The CDR3 totals 16 residues. CDR3 amino acids: CASSYTPGQAGTEAFF. The CDR3 region has the DNA TGTGCCAGCAGTTACACACCGGGACAGGCGGGCACTGAAGCTTTCTTT.

The chain combines TRBV20-1 with TRBJ1-1, with D possibly being TRBD1 (5 bases). CDR3 length: 14 residues. The V end lost 1 base, the J end lost 1 base, and 10 bases lay between the germline ends. Germline values: CDR1 DFQATT, CDR2 SNEGSKA (reference sequence). The CDR3 loop is CSARGDVENTEAFF. The CDR3 DNA sequence: TGCAGTGCTAGAGGGGACGTTGAGAACACTGAAGCTTTCTTT.

This clonotype has just a few counts. V and J are TRBV7-9 and TRBJ2-5; D is undetermined. V lost 5 bases, J lost 4 bases, and 11 bases lay in between. The CDR3 has 13 residues. Germline CDR1 and CDR2: SEHNR and FQNEAQ (reference sequence). The CDR3 nucleotides are TGTGCCAGCAGCCTATGGAGTACAGAGACCCAGTACTTC. Its translation: CASSLWSTETQYF.

CDR3: CASSSPGQGNQPQHF. The DNA of the CDR3 is TGTGCCAGCAGTTCCCCGGGACAGGGTAATCAGCCCCAGCATTTT. The rearrangement uses TRBV12-3 or TRBV12-4 and TRBJ1-5; TRBD1 matches at 9 bases. V lost 4 bases and J lost 4; bases outside the gene matches: 5. This CDR3 is 15 amino acids long.

This sequence joins TRBV15 and TRBJ2-1; D not certain. Germline values: CDR1 LNHNV, CDR2 YYDKDF (reference sequence). The germline V and J ends were trimmed by 7 bases and 0 bases, with 7 bases remaining between them. There are 13 residues in the CDR3. This chain's CDR3 is CATTSSSYNEQFF. The CDR3 region has the DNA TGTGCCACCACCTCGAGCTCCTACAATGAGCAGTTCTTC.

This clonotype was recorded at least ten times. The genes are TRBV13 and TRBJ1-2; no clear D. The CDR3 totals 16 residues. Germline lookup yields CDR1 PRHDT and CDR2 FYEKMQ (reference sequence). V lost 0 bases and J 4 bases, leaving 15 bases between the germline ends. The CDR3 DNA is TGTGCCAGCAGCTTAGGCTGGGAAGAGGACGTCTATGGCTACACCTTC. It translates to CASSLGWEEDVYGYTF. Complete variable domain (other parts from reference TRBV13 and TRBJ1-2): AAGVIQSPRHLIKEKRETATLKCYPIPRHDTVYWYQQGPGQDPQFLISFYEKMQSDKGSIPDRFSAQQFSDYHSELNMSSLELGDSALYFCASSLGWEEDVYGYTFGSGTRLTVV.